These T cell receptor beta chains were read from a single sample in a study of cytomegalovirus exposure and HLA in healthy donors. Clones were read by immunoSEQ multiplex PCR, and TCRdb kept only the in-frame ones, dropping some. The table has about 210,000 clones, more than 65% seen once. Sequencing was performed on PBMCs. These receptors originate from a middle-aged man in good health and CMV-seropositive. The CDR3 runs from the conserved cysteine through the conserved F or W. A D gene is named only where the DNA matches it firmly. Not every row has a clone size; where given, it reads once, few, many or a size class.

V gene: TRBV6-5
D gene: TRBD1
clone size: .
CDR3 protein: CASSPDRVGYEQYF

V gene: TRBV5-4
D gene: TRBD1
clone size: few
CDR3 protein: CASSLEAGGTEAFF

V gene: TRBV5-4
D gene: .
clone size: .
CDR3 protein: CASSLSEETQYF

V gene: TRBV11-2
D gene: .
clone size: .
CDR3 protein: CASSLERRPSYNEQFF

V gene: TRBV14
D gene: TRBD1
clone size: .
CDR3 protein: CASSHRQGANTGELFF

V gene: TRBV4-1
D gene: TRBD1
clone size: .
CDR3 protein: CASSHVGQGYEQYF

V gene: TRBV10-3
D gene: .
clone size: .
CDR3 protein: CAISVTGTGELFF

V gene: TRBV27
D gene: TRBD1
clone size: .
CDR3 protein: CASSLDRNYGYTF

V gene: TRBV5-8
D gene: TRBD2
clone size: .
CDR3 protein: CASSFSLASDEQFF

V gene: TRBV28
D gene: .
clone size: .
CDR3 protein: CASSLSWLGGEWNEQFF

V gene: TRBV4-1
D gene: TRBD1
clone size: .
CDR3 protein: CASSHTGVELTEAFF

V gene: TRBV27
D gene: TRBD2
clone size: .
CDR3 protein: CASKPGLGQTGELFF

V gene: TRBV11-2
D gene: TRBD1
clone size: .
CDR3 protein: CASSLGQGANYEQYF

V gene: TRBV16
D gene: .
clone size: .
CDR3 protein: CASSRPQGDKYEQYF

V gene: TRBV30
D gene: .
clone size: .
CDR3 protein: CAWSGGRTSSGANVLTF

V gene: TRBV2
D gene: .
clone size: few
CDR3 protein: CASSVGVNTEAFF

V gene: TRBV4-1
D gene: .
clone size: once
CDR3 protein: CASSQEQAGFQYF

V gene: TRBV28
D gene: TRBD1
clone size: .
CDR3 protein: CATRGQGAHEQYF

V gene: TRBV7-9
D gene: .
clone size: .
CDR3 protein: CASSSLNSYANTEAFF

V gene: TRBV27
D gene: .
clone size: .
CDR3 protein: CASWSGGRGGETQYF

V gene: TRBV9
D gene: .
clone size: .
CDR3 protein: CASSVGGGAETQYF

V gene: TRBV28
D gene: .
clone size: .
CDR3 protein: CASSLPSLGEGVLEYGYTF

V gene: TRBV7-9
D gene: TRBD1
clone size: .
CDR3 protein: CASSSTGVNSPLHF

V gene: TRBV11-2
D gene: TRBD2
clone size: .
CDR3 protein: CASSLKKIAGGLDTQYF

V gene: TRBV29-1
D gene: .
clone size: .
CDR3 protein: CSTRGAGDGYTF

V gene: TRBV6-5
D gene: .
clone size: .
CDR3 protein: CASSYSGGSGNTIYF

V gene: TRBV2
D gene: TRBD1
clone size: .
CDR3 protein: CASSGTGGNQPQHF

V gene: TRBV7-2
D gene: .
clone size: .
CDR3 protein: CASSLEGDTYNEQFF

V gene: TRBV4-1
D gene: .
clone size: once
CDR3 protein: CASSQDWSAQRYF

V gene: TRBV19
D gene: .
clone size: .
CDR3 protein: CASTGNTEAFF

V gene: TRBV5-4
D gene: .
clone size: .
CDR3 protein: CASHGTPLSTDTQYF

V gene: TRBV7-9
D gene: TRBD1
clone size: once
CDR3 protein: CSSSSGQGMNTEAFF

V gene: TRBV4-2
D gene: TRBD1
clone size: .
CDR3 protein: CASSQDGLLGTGTEAFF

V gene: TRBV6-1
D gene: .
clone size: .
CDR3 protein: CASSEAPGVTYGYTF

V gene: TRBV6-5
D gene: TRBD1
clone size: few
CDR3 protein: CASSYSGTGTDTQYF

V gene: TRBV9
D gene: .
clone size: .
CDR3 protein: CASSVDGASGANVLTF

V gene: TRBV19
D gene: TRBD2
clone size: .
CDR3 protein: CASSGLARNNEQFF

V gene: TRBV18
D gene: TRBD2
clone size: .
CDR3 protein: CASSRSGLAGSEQYF

V gene: TRBV5-1
D gene: TRBD2
clone size: once
CDR3 protein: CASSLFGGGNEQFF

V gene: TRBV19
D gene: .
clone size: .
CDR3 protein: CASNERGTVNTEAFF

V gene: TRBV14
D gene: .
clone size: few
CDR3 protein: CASSQRSGWNTEAFF

V gene: TRBV4-2
D gene: TRBD1
clone size: .
CDR3 protein: CASSPDRDQPQHF

V gene: TRBV11-2
D gene: .
clone size: .
CDR3 protein: CASSSPTRNTEAFF

V gene: TRBV7-9
D gene: TRBD1
clone size: .
CDR3 protein: CASSLTGGGGELFF

V gene: TRBV6-1
D gene: .
clone size: .
CDR3 protein: CASRRQEFYEQYF

V gene: TRBV7-9
D gene: TRBD1
clone size: .
CDR3 protein: CASSPQGQGGETQYF

V gene: TRBV6-1
D gene: .
clone size: once
CDR3 protein: CASSLGQPTDTQYF

V gene: TRBV6-6
D gene: .
clone size: .
CDR3 protein: CASSYWQTNYGYTF

V gene: TRBV5-5
D gene: TRBD1
clone size: .
CDR3 protein: CASSGTAVYEQYF

V gene: TRBV27
D gene: .
clone size: .
CDR3 protein: CASRRTASEAFF

V gene: TRBV14
D gene: TRBD2
clone size: .
CDR3 protein: CASSQVGSGGAYEQFF

V gene: TRBV6-5
D gene: TRBD2
clone size: .
CDR3 protein: CASSLVLAGNTGELFF

V gene: TRBV7-9
D gene: .
clone size: once
CDR3 protein: CASRPREAGELFF

V gene: TRBV11-2
D gene: .
clone size: .
CDR3 protein: CASSYRDTSYEQYF

V gene: TRBV9
D gene: TRBD1
clone size: .
CDR3 protein: CASSSGTGLNQPQHF

V gene: TRBV19
D gene: .
clone size: .
CDR3 protein: CASSIVPRSEQYF

V gene: TRBV9
D gene: .
clone size: .
CDR3 protein: CASSVGERAEQFF

V gene: TRBV6-5
D gene: TRBD2
clone size: .
CDR3 protein: CASSTLAETPGEQFF

V gene: TRBV2
D gene: .
clone size: .
CDR3 protein: CASSGGSDTQYF